Below are 16 T cell receptor beta chains sequenced from a single sample in a study of T-cell reconstitution after alpha-beta-depleted transplantation in children. During its preparation, the TCRbeta library received unique molecular identifiers. TCRdb recomputed calls from the PCR reads with MiXCR, one row per CDR3 protein. The sample holds more than 500,000 distinct CDR3 sequences, 9.5% to 12% seen once. This sample comprised PBMCs, mostly from graft donor cells, obtained 180 days after TCRalphabeta/CD19-depleted stem cell transplant. The receptors shown here come from a female patient aged 2 to 10 who had a stem cell transplant for aplastic anemia, so the T cells may come from the graft donor.

This clonotype was recorded many times. The chain is built from TRBV20-1 and TRBJ2-5, with 9 bases aligning to TRBD2. V gave up 3 bases and J gave up 4 bases; unmatched junction bases: 9. CDR3 size: 15 residues. CDR1 DFQATT and CDR2 SNEGSKA come from the germline V gene (reference sequence). The chain's CDR3 is CSASRAGGPGETQYF. CDR3 DNA: TGCAGTGCTAGTAGGGCGGGAGGGCCAGGAGAGACCCAGTACTTC.

V and J are TRBV3-1 and TRBJ2-7; 14 bases are shared with TRBD2. CDR3 length: 17 amino acids. CDR1 and CDR2 from the germline V gene are LGHDT and YNNKEL (reference sequence). The trim removed 6 bases at V and 0 bases at J, leaving 7 bases unmatched. CDR3 protein: CASSRTSGRTSSYEQYF. Written as DNA, the CDR3 is TGTGCCAGCAGTAGGACTAGCGGGAGGACTAGCTCCTACGAGCAGTACTTC.

At least ten counts were recorded for this clonotype. The CDR3 DNA sequence: TGCGCCAGCAGCGGGTCGACAGGGCGCACAGATACGCAGTATTTT. It is translated as CASSGSTGRTDTQYF. J is TRBJ2-3 and V is TRBV5-1; 7 bases agree with TRBD1. J gave up 1 base and V 4 bases, and 6 bases lay outside the gene matches. This CDR3 is built from 15 residues. Germline V gene lookup returns CDR1 SGHRS and CDR2 YFSETQ.

This clonotype was detected a few times. The V gene is TRBV27, the J gene TRBJ2-2, with D hard to call. CDR1 and CDR2 from the germline V gene are MNHEY and SMNVEV (reference sequence). CDR3 length: 17 residues. Trimming left V 0 bases short and J 6 bases short, with 17 bases between. CDR3 region: CASSLSAGTRFSGELFF. CDR3 in DNA: TGTGCCAGCAGTTTATCGGCCGGCACGAGGTTTTCCGGGGAGCTGTTTTTT.

This clonotype turned up a few times. The chain recombines TRBV10-3 with TRBJ2-1, with TRBD2 matching over 13 bases. The CDR3 extends over 15 amino acids. With 6 bases clipped from V and 8 bases from J, the junction kept 7 bases outside the gene matches. Germline CDR1 reads ENHRY; CDR2 reads SYGVKD. This chain's CDR3 is CAIRLLAGGLDEQFF. As DNA, the CDR3 is TGTGCCATCAGATTACTAGCGGGAGGGCTAGATGAGCAGTTCTTC.

The chain is built from TRBV25-1 and TRBJ2-7; D might be TRBD2 (6 bases). With 3 bases removed from V and 0 bases from J, the gap between germline ends came to 15 bases. This CDR3 is 16 amino acids long. The germline gives CDR1 MGHDK, CDR2 SYGVNS. In nucleotides, the CDR3 is TGTGCCAGCAGTGATTTCGGGAGTAGCGGCTCCTACGAGCAGTACGTC. Encoded protein: CASSDFGSSGSYEQYV.

This clonotype was counted between two and nine times. The CDR3 sequence: CASSLMTDNYEQYF. The CDR3 DNA is TGCGCCAGCAGCTTAATGACAGACAACTACGAGCAGTACTTC. The chain recombines TRBV5-1 with TRBJ2-7; TRBD1 is a possible D gene (5 bases). The germline gives CDR1 SGHRS, CDR2 YFSETQ. The CDR3 totals 14 residues. V was trimmed by 2 bases and J by 3 bases, leaving 12 bases between them.

This clonotype has just a few counts. V and J are TRBV7-2 and TRBJ1-1; 11 bases are shared with TRBD1. The V and J ends lost 5 bases and 4 bases, in that order; junction bases with no gene match: 12. The CDR3 is 17 residues long. Germline V CDR1 and CDR2: SGHTA, FQGNSA. The CDR3 sequence: CASSPWTGGALGTEAFF. CDR3 DNA: TGTGCCAGCAGCCCCTGGACAGGGGGCGCGTTGGGCACTGAAGCTTTCTTT. Variable domain in full (rest from reference TRBV7-2 and TRBJ1-1): GAGVSQSPSNKVTEKGKDVELRCDPISGHTALYWYRQSLGQGLEFLIYFQGNSAPDKSGLPSDRFSAERTGGSVSTLTIQRTQQEDSAVYLCASSPWTGGALGTEAFFGQGTRLTVV.

The V call is TRBV6-2 or TRBV6-3, the J call TRBJ2-2; 13 positions agree with TRBD2. V gave up 7 bases and J gave up 4 bases; unmatched junction bases: 6. CDR3 length: 16 amino acids. Germline-derived CDR1 and CDR2 are MNHEY and SVGEGT. The CDR3 spells CASNRLAGGLTGELFF. CDR3 bases: TGTGCCAGCAATAGACTAGCGGGAGGTCTCACCGGGGAGCTGTTTTTT.

This clonotype showed up just a few times. The CDR3 region is CASTQLAGRSYNEQFF. In nucleotides, the CDR3 is TGTGCCAGTACCCAACTAGCGGGGCGCTCCTACAATGAGCAGTTCTTC. The genes are TRBV19 and TRBJ2-1, with 10 bases lining up with TRBD2. V lost 7 bases and J lost 0; bases outside the gene matches: 6. This CDR3 is 16 amino acids long. CDR1 and CDR2 (germline): LNHDA, SQIVND (reference sequence).

The V gene is TRBV18, the J gene TRBJ2-7; D unclear. The CDR3 contains 12 residues. Trimming shortened V by 3 bases and J by 6 bases, and 9 bases separated the two germline ends. CDR1 KGHSH and CDR2 LQKENI come from the germline V gene. The DNA of the CDR3 is TGTGCCAGCTCACCCCCGCACAGCGAGCAGTACTTC. It specifies CASSPPHSEQYF.

The V call is TRBV28, the J call TRBJ2-7; 7 bases are a match to TRBD2. The CDR3 extends over 15 amino acids. J lost 1 base, V lost 4 bases, and 7 bases had no gene match. Germline values: CDR1 MDHEN, CDR2 SYDVKM. CDR3 nucleotide sequence: TGTGCCAGCAGTTCCCCGGGACTAACATCCTACGAGCAGTACTTC. As protein: CASSSPGLTSYEQYF.

This clonotype was seen a few times. The V gene is TRBV5-1, the J gene TRBJ2-3; perhaps TRBD1 as D (6 bases). Germline CDR1 SGHRS, CDR2 YFSETQ. This CDR3 contains 16 residues. V was cut by 0 bases and J by 1 base, with 12 bases left in between. Here the CDR3 DNA reads TGCGCCAGCAGCTTGGTTCAGGGGAGCCGCACAGATACGCAGTATTTT. It encodes CASSLVQGSRTDTQYF.

This clonotype has at least ten counts. V is TRBV29-1 and J is TRBJ2-7, with 10 positions matching TRBD1. Germline values: CDR1 SQVTM, CDR2 ANQGSEA. With V trimmed by 6 bases and J by 4 bases, 6 bases remained unmatched. This CDR3 spans 13 amino acids. The CDR3 DNA follows: TGCAGCGTCGGGACAGGGGTCGGGTACGAGCAGTACTTC. Its protein is CSVGTGVGYEQYF.

The J gene is TRBJ2-1, the V gene TRBV7-2; 8 positions agree with TRBD1. V trimming: 6 bases; J trimming: 2 bases; junction bases outside the gene matches: 6. CDR1 and CDR2 from the germline V gene are SGHTA and FQGNSA. This CDR3 has 15 amino acids. In DNA, the CDR3 is TGTGCCAGCAGTAAGGACAGGGCCCCCTACAATGAGCAGTTCTTC. Amino acids: CASSKDRAPYNEQFF. Using reference TRBV7-2 and TRBJ2-1 for the parts outside the CDR3, the full variable domain is GAGVSQSPSNKVTEKGKDVELRCDPISGHTALYWYRQSLGQGLEFLIYFQGNSAPDKSGLPSDRFSAERTGGSVSTLTIQRTQQEDSAVYLCASSKDRAPYNEQFFGPGTRLTVL.

The V call is TRBV20-1, the J call TRBJ2-1; 12 bases map to TRBD2. The CDR3 consists of 15 residues. Germline assignment: CDR1 DFQATT and CDR2 SNEGSKA (reference sequence). V lost 0 bases, J lost 10 bases, and 7 bases stayed unmatched. CDR3 DNA: TGCAGTGCTAGAGATCTGCGACTAGCGGGAGAAGAGCAGTTCTTC. Encoded protein: CSARDLRLAGEEQFF.